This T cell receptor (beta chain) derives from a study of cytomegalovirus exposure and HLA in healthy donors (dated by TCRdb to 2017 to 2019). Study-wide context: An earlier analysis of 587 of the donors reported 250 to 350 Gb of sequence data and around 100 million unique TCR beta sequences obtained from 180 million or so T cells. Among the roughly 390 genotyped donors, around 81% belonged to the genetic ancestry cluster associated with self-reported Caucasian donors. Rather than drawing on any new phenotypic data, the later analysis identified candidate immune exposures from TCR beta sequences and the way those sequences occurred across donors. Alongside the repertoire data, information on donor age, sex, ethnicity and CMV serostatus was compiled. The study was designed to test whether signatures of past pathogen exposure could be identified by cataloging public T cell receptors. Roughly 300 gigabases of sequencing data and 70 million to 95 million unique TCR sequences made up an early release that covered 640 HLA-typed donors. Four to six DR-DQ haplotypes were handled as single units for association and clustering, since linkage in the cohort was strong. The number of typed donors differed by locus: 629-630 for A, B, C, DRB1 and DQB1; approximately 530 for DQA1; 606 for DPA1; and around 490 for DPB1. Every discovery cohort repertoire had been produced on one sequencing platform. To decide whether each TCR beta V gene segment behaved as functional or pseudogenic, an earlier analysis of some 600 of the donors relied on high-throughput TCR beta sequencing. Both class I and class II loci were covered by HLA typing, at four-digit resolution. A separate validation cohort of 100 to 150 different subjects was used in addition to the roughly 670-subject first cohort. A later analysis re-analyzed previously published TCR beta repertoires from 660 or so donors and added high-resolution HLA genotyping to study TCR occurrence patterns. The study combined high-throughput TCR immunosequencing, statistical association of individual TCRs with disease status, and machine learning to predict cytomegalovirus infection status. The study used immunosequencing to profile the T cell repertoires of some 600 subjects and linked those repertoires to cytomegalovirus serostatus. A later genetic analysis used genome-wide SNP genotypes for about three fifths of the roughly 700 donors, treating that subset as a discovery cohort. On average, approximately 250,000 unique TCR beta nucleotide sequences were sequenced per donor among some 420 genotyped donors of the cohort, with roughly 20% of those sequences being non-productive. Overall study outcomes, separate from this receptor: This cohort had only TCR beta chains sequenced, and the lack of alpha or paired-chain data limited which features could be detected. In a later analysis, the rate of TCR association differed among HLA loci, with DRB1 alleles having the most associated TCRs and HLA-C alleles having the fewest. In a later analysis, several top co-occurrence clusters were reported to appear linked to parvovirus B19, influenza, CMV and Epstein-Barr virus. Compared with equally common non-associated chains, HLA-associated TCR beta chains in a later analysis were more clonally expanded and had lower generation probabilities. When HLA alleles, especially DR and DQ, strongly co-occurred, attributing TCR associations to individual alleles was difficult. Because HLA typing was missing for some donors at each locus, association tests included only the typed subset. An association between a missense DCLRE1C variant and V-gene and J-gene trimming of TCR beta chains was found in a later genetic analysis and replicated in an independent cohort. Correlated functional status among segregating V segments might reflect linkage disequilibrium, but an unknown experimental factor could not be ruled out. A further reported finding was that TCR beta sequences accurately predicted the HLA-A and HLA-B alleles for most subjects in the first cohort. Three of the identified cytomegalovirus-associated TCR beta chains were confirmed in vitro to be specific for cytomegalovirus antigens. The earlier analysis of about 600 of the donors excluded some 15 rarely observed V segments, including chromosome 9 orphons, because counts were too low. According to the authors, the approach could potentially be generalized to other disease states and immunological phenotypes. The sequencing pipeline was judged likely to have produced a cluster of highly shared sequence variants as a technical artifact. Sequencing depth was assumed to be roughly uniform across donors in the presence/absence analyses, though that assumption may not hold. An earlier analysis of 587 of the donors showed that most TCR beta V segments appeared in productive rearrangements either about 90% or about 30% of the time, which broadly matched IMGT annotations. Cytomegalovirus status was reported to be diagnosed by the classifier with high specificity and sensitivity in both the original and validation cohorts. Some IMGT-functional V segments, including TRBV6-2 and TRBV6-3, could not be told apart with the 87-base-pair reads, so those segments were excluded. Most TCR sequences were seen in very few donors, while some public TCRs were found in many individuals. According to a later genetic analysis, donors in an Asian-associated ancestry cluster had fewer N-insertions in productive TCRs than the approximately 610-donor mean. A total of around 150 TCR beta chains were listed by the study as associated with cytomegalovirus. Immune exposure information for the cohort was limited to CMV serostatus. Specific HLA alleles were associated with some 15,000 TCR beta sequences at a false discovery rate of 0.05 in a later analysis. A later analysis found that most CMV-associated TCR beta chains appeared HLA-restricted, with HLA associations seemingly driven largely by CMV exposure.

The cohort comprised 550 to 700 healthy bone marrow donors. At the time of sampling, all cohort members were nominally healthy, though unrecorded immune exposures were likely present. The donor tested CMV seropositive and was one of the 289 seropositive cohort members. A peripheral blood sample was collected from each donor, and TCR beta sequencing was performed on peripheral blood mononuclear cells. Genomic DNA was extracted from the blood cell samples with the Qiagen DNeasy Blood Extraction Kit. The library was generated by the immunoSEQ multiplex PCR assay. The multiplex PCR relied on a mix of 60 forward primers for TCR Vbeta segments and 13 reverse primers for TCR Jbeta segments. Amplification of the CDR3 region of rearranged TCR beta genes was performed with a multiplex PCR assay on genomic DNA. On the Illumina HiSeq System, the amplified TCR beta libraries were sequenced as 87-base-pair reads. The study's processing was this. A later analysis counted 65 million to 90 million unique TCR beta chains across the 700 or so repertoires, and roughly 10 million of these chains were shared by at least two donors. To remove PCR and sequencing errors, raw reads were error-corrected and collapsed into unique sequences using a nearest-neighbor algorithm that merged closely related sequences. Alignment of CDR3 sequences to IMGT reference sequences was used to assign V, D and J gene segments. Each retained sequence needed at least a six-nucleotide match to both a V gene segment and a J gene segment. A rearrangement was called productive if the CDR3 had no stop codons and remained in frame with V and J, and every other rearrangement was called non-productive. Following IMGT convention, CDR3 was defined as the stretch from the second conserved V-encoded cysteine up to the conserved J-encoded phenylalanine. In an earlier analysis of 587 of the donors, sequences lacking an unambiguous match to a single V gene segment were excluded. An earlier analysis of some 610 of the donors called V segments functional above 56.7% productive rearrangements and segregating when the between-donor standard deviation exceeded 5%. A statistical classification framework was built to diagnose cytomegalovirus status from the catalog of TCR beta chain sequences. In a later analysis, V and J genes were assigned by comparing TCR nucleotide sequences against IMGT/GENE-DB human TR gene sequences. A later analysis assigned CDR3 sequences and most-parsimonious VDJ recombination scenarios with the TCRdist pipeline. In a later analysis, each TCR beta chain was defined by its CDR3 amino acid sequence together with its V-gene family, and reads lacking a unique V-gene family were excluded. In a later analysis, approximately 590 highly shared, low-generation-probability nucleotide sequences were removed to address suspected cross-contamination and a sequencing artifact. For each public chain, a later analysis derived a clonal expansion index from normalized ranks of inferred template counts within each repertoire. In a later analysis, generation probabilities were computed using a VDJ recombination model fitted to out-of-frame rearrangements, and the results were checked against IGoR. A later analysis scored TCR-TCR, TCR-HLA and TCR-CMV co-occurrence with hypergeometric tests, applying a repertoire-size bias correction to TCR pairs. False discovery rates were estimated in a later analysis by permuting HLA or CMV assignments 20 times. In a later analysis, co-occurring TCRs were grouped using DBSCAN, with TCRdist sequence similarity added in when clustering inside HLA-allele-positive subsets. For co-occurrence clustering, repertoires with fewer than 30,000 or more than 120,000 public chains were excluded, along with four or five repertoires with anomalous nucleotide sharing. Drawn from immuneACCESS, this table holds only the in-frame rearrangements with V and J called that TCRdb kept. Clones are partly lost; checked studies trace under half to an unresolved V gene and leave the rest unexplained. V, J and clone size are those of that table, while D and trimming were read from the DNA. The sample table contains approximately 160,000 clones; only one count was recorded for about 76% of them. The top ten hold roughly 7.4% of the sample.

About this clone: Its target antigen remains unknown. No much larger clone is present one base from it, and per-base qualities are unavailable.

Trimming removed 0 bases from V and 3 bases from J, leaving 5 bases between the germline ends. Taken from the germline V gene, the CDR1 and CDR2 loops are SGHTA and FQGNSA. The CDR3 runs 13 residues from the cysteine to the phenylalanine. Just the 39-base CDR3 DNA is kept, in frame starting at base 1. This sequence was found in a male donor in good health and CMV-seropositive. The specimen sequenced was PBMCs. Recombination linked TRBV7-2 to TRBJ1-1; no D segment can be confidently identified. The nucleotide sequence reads TGTGCCAGCAGCTTAGCAGAGTACACTGAAGCTTTCTTT. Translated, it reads CASSLAEYTEAFF.